This T cell receptor (beta chain) was sequenced in a study of T cells in Graves' hyperthyroidism and ophthalmopathy. Findings and caveats of the study: Most thyroid clonotypes expanded above 0.001 appeared in blood too.

Turning to this clonotype: The antigen is undetermined.

Pregnant or lactating patients were excluded, as were those with uncontrolled infection or other autoimmune disease. Amplified TCR beta CDR3 regions came from RNA transcripts. RT-PCR in the first round (using the HTBI primer set) targeted the TCR CDR3. TCRdb called the multiplex PCR reads again in MiXCR, with one record for every CDR3 protein. The table shows a few hundred thousand distinct CDR3 sequences, with under 60% occurring only once. The germline V gene encodes CDR1 SGHTA and CDR2 FQGNSA. Trimming removed 1 base at V and 7 bases at J, with 16 bases between. CDR3 length equals 15 residues. The rearrangement uses TRBV7-2 and TRBJ2-5; tentatively, D is TRBD1 or TRBD2 (7 bases each). Sequencing input: peripheral blood or thyroid tissue (not recorded which). This TCR was recovered from a woman between 18 and 29 years old with Graves' hyperthyroidism. The CDR3 is CASSLGRGGDGTQYF. CDR3 nucleotides: TGTGCCAGCAGCTTAGGCAGGGGGGGCGATGGGACCCAGTACTTC.